Below, 25 T cell receptor beta chains from the same sample are listed, as sequenced in a study of blood T cell repertoires in COVID-19. Libraries were prepared by immunoSEQ multiplex PCR; TCRdb keeps only in-frame clonotypes and omits some of them. There are under 35,000 clones in the sample; around 85% occur only once, and roughly 7.7% lies in the top ten. The sequenced sample consisted of peripheral blood. The receptors originated from a human donor in a cohort sampled during active COVID-19.

The rearrangement joins TRBV12-3 or TRBV12-4 to TRBJ2-2, with TRBD1 as a possible D gene (5 bases). The length of the CDR3 is 13 residues. V lost 8 bases, J lost 6 bases, and 13 bases lay in between. The CDR3 protein is CASLPQGAGELFF. The CDR3 DNA reads TGTGCCAGCCTTCCGCAGGGCGCCGGGGAGCTGTTTTTT.

The J gene is TRBJ1-3, the V gene TRBV5-5, with D tentatively TRBD1 (6 bases). The CDR3 contains 16 residues. V was cut by 4 bases and J by 0 bases, with 14 bases left in between. Germline CDR1 is SGHKS and CDR2 is YYEKEE (reference sequence). The CDR3 DNA reads as TGTGCCAGCAGCCCGCGACAGGCCGACTCTGGAAACACCATATATTTT. Translation gives CASSPRQADSGNTIYF.

The chain recombines TRBV7-3 with TRBJ1-2; a possible D gene is TRBD1 (5 bases). Deletions cut 5 bases from V and 2 bases from J, with 9 bases between. The germline CDR1 and CDR2 sequences are SGHTA and FQGTGA. CDR3 length equals 13 residues. The CDR3 spells CASSTPGNYGYTF. The CDR3 region has the DNA TGTGCCAGCAGCACCCCAGGGAACTATGGCTACACCTTC.

The chain employs TRBV9 and TRBJ2-7, with 8 nucleotides matching TRBD1. The CDR3 extends over 14 amino acids. The V gene end was trimmed by 4 bases and the J gene end by 3 bases; junction bases not matched to a gene: 6. The germline CDR1 and CDR2 sequences are SGDLS and YYNGEE. The CDR3 reads CASSPRDRYYEQYF. The CDR3 DNA is TGTGCCAGCAGCCCCCGGGACAGGTACTACGAGCAGTACTTC.

The V call is TRBV7-9, the J call TRBJ2-2; 7 positions match TRBD1. The V gene end was trimmed by 5 bases and the J gene end by 4 bases; junction bases not matched to a gene: 7. Germline-derived CDR1 and CDR2 are SEHNR and FQNEAQ (reference sequence). The CDR3 has 15 residues. The CDR3 reads CASSPDRVGTGELFF. In DNA form, the CDR3 reads TGTGCCAGCAGCCCCGACAGGGTGGGCACCGGGGAGCTGTTTTTT.

This chain uses TRBV21-1 with TRBJ2-5; the tabulated D call, TRBD1, remains unverified against the DNA. TRBV21-1 is a documented pseudogene. CDR3 length: 14 residues. The chain's CDR3 is CASSQRQDQETQYF. CDR3 nucleotides: TGTGCCAGCAGCCAAAGACAGGATCAAGAGACCCAGTACTTC.

The chain couples TRBV10-3 to TRBJ2-5; 13 bases match TRBD2. The CDR3 loop spans 17 amino acids. Per germline, CDR1 ENHRY and CDR2 SYGVKD. The J segment lost 0 bases and the V segment lost 3 bases, leaving 4 bases of the junction unmatched. The CDR3 loop is CAISDPTSGGNQETQYF. The CDR3 DNA follows: TGTGCCATCAGTGACCCGACTAGCGGGGGGAACCAAGAGACCCAGTACTTC.

This rearrangement joins TRBV9 to TRBJ1-2; TRBD1 agrees at 7 bases. Trimming removed 4 bases from V and 4 bases from J; junction bases left unmatched: 10. This CDR3 region has 15 residues. CDR1 is SGDLS and CDR2 is YYNGEE in the germline V gene. The CDR3 loop reads CASSPGHGTVYGYTF. For the CDR3, the DNA is TGTGCCAGCAGCCCGGGACATGGGACAGTCTATGGCTACACCTTC.

The chain employs TRBV18 and TRBJ1-4; no definite D call. The CDR3 spans 14 residues. Germline assignment: CDR1 KGHSH and CDR2 LQKENI. Between the trimmed V and J ends, which lost 5 bases and 1 base, there was a span of 8 bases. CDR3 residues: CASSERRTNEKLFF. The CDR3 nucleotides read TGTGCCAGCTCAGAGAGAAGAACTAATGAAAAACTGTTTTTT.

The chain has TRBV6-5 and TRBJ2-7; TRBD1 agrees at 8 bases. From germline, CDR1 is MNHEY and CDR2 SVGAGI. The V and J ends lost 7 bases and 1 base, in that order; junction bases with no gene match: 9. The CDR3 covers 15 residues. The CDR3 coding sequence is TGTGCCAGCATTCGGGACAGGTCGACGTCCTACGAGCAGTACTTC. Its translation is CASIRDRSTSYEQYF.

The genes are TRBV5-4 and TRBJ1-4; TRBD1 agrees at 7 bases. The CDR3 is made up of 14 amino acids. Germline CDR1 reads SGHNT; CDR2 reads YYREEE (reference sequence). Trimming cost V 4 bases and J 4 bases; bases outside gene matches: 4. Here the CDR3 reads CASSQGQNNEKLFF. CDR3 DNA: TGTGCCAGCAGCCAGGGACAGAATAATGAAAAACTGTTTTTT.

This clone appeared a single time. The chain is built from TRBV27 and TRBJ2-2, with 10 bases lining up with TRBD2. The CDR3 consists of 15 residues. CDR1 and CDR2 (germline): MNHEY, SMNVEV (reference sequence). The V gene end was trimmed by 5 bases and the J gene end by 7 bases; junction bases not matched to a gene: 7. The CDR3 sequence is CASSLQREGHGELFF. CDR3 bases: TGTGCCAGCAGTCTCCAGCGGGAGGGCCACGGGGAGCTGTTTTTT.

This clone was seen once. This chain links TRBV21-1 with TRBJ2-7; the tabulated D call, TRBD2, remains unverified against the DNA. TRBV21-1 represents a pseudogene. This CDR3 contains 14 residues. CDR3 in DNA: TGTGCCAGCAGCAAAGCGGCGGGGGGCTACGAGCAGTACTTC. It encodes CASSKAAGGYEQYF.

V is TRBV9 and J is TRBJ2-5; D not resolved. This CDR3 is built from 15 residues. Germline V gives CDR1 SGDLS, CDR2 YYNGEE. V lost 4 bases, J lost 4 bases, and 17 bases lay in between. CDR3 DNA sequence: TGTGCCAGCAGCCAATTTGGGCTAATGGCAGAGACCCAGTACTTC. Encoded protein: CASSQFGLMAETQYF.

This chain joins TRBV18 and TRBJ2-3, with TRBD2 identical over 8 bases. The CDR3 loop spans 16 amino acids. The V gene's germline CDR1 is KGHSH and CDR2 LQKENI. Trimming cost V 3 bases and J 4 bases; bases outside gene matches: 9. CDR3 in amino acids: CASSPLRSGVSDTQYF. CDR3 nucleotides: TGTGCCAGCTCACCTCTACGTAGCGGGGTGTCAGATACGCAGTATTTT.

V is TRBV11-2 and J is TRBJ1-2; possible D gene TRBD1, 5 bases. With 1 base removed from V and 7 bases from J, the gap between germline ends came to 7 bases. The CDR3 spans 12 residues. From germline, CDR1 is SGHAT and CDR2 FQNNGV. The chain's CDR3 is CASSLAGGGYTF. The CDR3 coding sequence is TGTGCCAGCAGCTTAGCGGGGGGTGGCTACACCTTC.

The chain combines TRBV13 with TRBJ2-3, with a weak D call TRBD2 (6 bases). Germline V CDR1 and CDR2: PRHDT, FYEKMQ (reference sequence). Trimming shortened V by 4 bases and J by 1 base, and 9 bases separated the two germline ends. This CDR3 region has 14 residues. This CDR3 is CASSSRLGTDTQYF. CDR3 DNA: TGTGCCAGCAGCTCCCGACTAGGCACAGATACGCAGTATTTT.

The chain links TRBV7-2 to TRBJ2-6, with 9 bases identical to TRBD2. CDR1 is SGHTA, CDR2 FQGNSA, per germline. CDR3 length equals 17 residues. After removal of 5 bases from V and 1 base from J, the junction contained 6 bases not matched to a gene. CDR3 protein: CASSISGSRSGANVLTF. The CDR3 DNA sequence: TGTGCCAGCAGCATTAGCGGGAGTCGATCTGGGGCCAACGTCCTGACTTTC.

J is TRBJ1-1 and V is TRBV5-4; 7 nucleotides align to TRBD1. CDR1 SGHNT and CDR2 YYREEE come from the germline V gene (reference sequence). V shed 0 bases, J shed 4 bases, and the junction held 3 bases outside the gene matches. The CDR3 is 14 residues long. CDR3 region: CASSLETGTTEAFF. The CDR3 nucleotides read TGTGCCAGCAGCTTGGAGACAGGGACCACTGAAGCTTTCTTT.

The genes are TRBV29-1 and TRBJ1-3; weak D call: TRBD1 (6 bases). This CDR3 has 12 amino acids. Per the germline V gene, CDR1 is SQVTM and CDR2 is ANQGSEA. Trimming left V 3 bases short and J 3 bases short, with 6 bases between. DNA of the CDR3: TGCAGCGTTGACAGGGGTGGAAACACCATATATTTT. Encoded protein: CSVDRGGNTIYF.

The genes are TRBV5-1 and TRBJ2-5; tentatively, D is TRBD1 (7 bases). Trimming took off 0 bases at V and 1 base at J, with 10 bases between the two ends. This CDR3 is 15 amino acids long. Germline CDR1 is SGHRS and CDR2 is YFSETQ. CDR3 region: CASSLAQGGQETQYF. The CDR3 DNA is TGCGCCAGCAGCTTGGCCCAGGGGGGCCAAGAGACCCAGTACTTC.

The genes are TRBV7-6 and TRBJ2-5; tentatively, D is TRBD2 (5 bases). The ends were cut back, 4 bases at V and 0 bases at J, with 12 bases in the middle. There are 15 residues in the CDR3. CDR1 is SGHVS and CDR2 is FNYEAQ in the germline V gene. CDR3: CASSWDEGDQETQYF. The CDR3 coding sequence is TGTGCCAGCAGCTGGGATGAGGGAGACCAAGAGACCCAGTACTTC.

The CDR3 coding sequence is TGTGCCAGCAGCACCAACAGGGGTTCCGCGTCTGAAGCTTTCTTT. It yields the protein CASSTNRGSASEAFF. V and J are TRBV7-3 and TRBJ1-1, with 7 bases lining up with TRBD1. This CDR3 is built from 15 residues. V shed 5 bases, J shed 6 bases, and the junction held 12 bases outside the gene matches. Germline V lookup: CDR1 SGHTA, CDR2 FQGTGA.

The V call is TRBV9, the J call TRBJ2-1, with TRBD1 as a possible D gene (6 bases). CDR3 size: 15 residues. Germline V CDR1 and CDR2: SGDLS, YYNGEE. Trimming took off 4 bases at V and 2 bases at J, with 13 bases between the two ends. The CDR3 DNA follows: TGTGCCAGCAGCTACACCAGGGGTACCTACAATGAGCAGTTCTTC. This translates into CASSYTRGTYNEQFF.

The chain has TRBV5-1 and TRBJ1-4; 7 bases agree with TRBD1. There are 17 residues in the CDR3. The V segment lost 1 base and the J segment 4 bases; nucleotides outside the gene matches: 10. Germline V lookup: CDR1 SGHRS, CDR2 YFSETQ. CDR3 residues: CASSLFGLGQLNEKLFF. The CDR3 bases are TGCGCCAGCAGCTTGTTCGGTTTGGGACAGCTTAATGAAAAACTGTTTTTT.